A single sample is the source of the 15 T cell receptor beta chains below, sequenced in a study of tumor-infiltrating lymphocytes in primary liver carcinoma. Scientists recovered RNA and DNA together from roughly 21-30 mg of unsorted bulk tissue. TCR beta cDNA was prepared out of roughly 0.5 ug total RNA by means of a constant-region primer. The TCR beta library was amplified through three nested multiplex PCR rounds in a modified ARM-PCR procedure. Two initial PCR rounds of about 11 cycles each paired TRBV1-TRBV30 forward primers with a C-beta reverse primer. TCRdb re-derived calls from the multiplex PCR reads in MiXCR, one entry per CDR3 protein. Of about 35,000 distinct CDR3 sequences listed, 70% to 85% are singletons. What was sequenced was liver tumor tissue from sampling region 4. Specified subset: tumor region T4, right-lateral pole. These receptor sequences come from a man in his forties with primary liver carcinoma and hepatitis B virus infection.

The genes are TRBV5-5 and TRBJ1-1; D gene uncertain. V dropped 3 bases and J dropped 3 bases, with 15 bases sitting between them. Per germline, CDR1 SGHKS and CDR2 YYEKEE (reference sequence). The CDR3 extends over 15 amino acids. The CDR3 loop reads CASSYEGERYTEAFF. In nucleotides, the CDR3 is TGTGCCAGCAGCTATGAGGGTGAACGATACACTGAAGCTTTCTTT.

In its sample, this clonotype was seen once. The chain carries TRBV5-1 and TRBJ1-6; a possible D gene is TRBD1 (5 bases). Deletions cut 4 bases from V and 4 bases from J, with 15 bases between. The CDR3 is made up of 16 amino acids. Germline lookup yields CDR1 SGHRS and CDR2 YFSETQ. This CDR3 reads CASSDSLAGYNSPLHF. The CDR3 DNA is TGCGCCAGCAGCGACAGCCTGGCAGGGTATAATTCACCCCTCCACTTT.

At least ten counts were recorded for this clonotype. The chain has TRBV7-7 and TRBJ2-5; D remains unclear. The CDR3 covers 14 residues. Between the trimmed V and J ends, which lost 1 base and 2 bases, there was a span of 8 bases. The germline gives CDR1 SSHAT, CDR2 FNYEAQ (reference sequence). CDR3 sequence reads: CASSLVVGQETQYF. The DNA of the CDR3 is TGTGCCAGCAGCTTAGTGGTCGGTCAAGAGACCCAGTACTTC. The complete variable domain, with remaining parts taken from reference TRBV7-7 and TRBJ2-5, reads GAGVSQSPRYKVTKRGQDVTLRCDPISSHATLYWYQQALGQGPEFLTYFNYEAQPDKSGLPSDRFSAERPEGSISTLTIQRTEQRDSAMYRCASSLVVGQETQYFGPGTRLLVL.

The rearrangement uses TRBV10-3 and TRBJ2-7, with D perhaps matching TRBD2 (6 bases). The CDR3 is made up of 15 amino acids. CDR1 is ENHRY, CDR2 SYGVKD, per germline. V was trimmed by 6 bases and J by 7 bases, leaving 22 bases between them. The CDR3 bases are TGTGCCATCAGAGCAGCCGGGACTGATGCTAAAGAGCAGTACTTC. This codes for CAIRAAGTDAKEQYF.

V is TRBV29-1 and J is TRBJ2-5, with a tentative D call TRBD1 (6 bases). The CDR3 sequence is 14 residues long. Germline values: CDR1 SQVTM, CDR2 ANQGSEA. The CDR3 DNA follows: TGCGGCTTTAAGACAGGATCGTTTCAAGAGACCCAGTACTTC. Protein sequence: CGFKTGSFQETQYF. Full variable domain (rest looked up from reference TRBV29-1 and TRBJ2-5): SAVISQKPSRDICQRGTSLTIQCQVDSQVTMMFWYRQQPGQSLTLIATANQGSEATYESGFVIDKFPISRPNLTFSTLTVSNMSPEDSSIYLCGFKTGSFQETQYFGPGTRLLVL.

In the case of this clonotype: The junction departs from germline at one end; a sequencing error may be responsible. The chain links TRBV28 to TRBJ2-1; 7 nucleotides align to TRBD2. The CDR3 contains 15 residues. In germline, CDR1 is MDHEN, CDR2 SYDVKM. The CDR3 protein is CASSLRESPYTEQFF. Here the CDR3 DNA reads TGTGCCAGCAGTTTGCGGGAGAGCCCCTACACTGAGCAGTTCTTC.

The chain recombines TRBV11-3 with TRBJ1-1; 8 bases agree with TRBD1. CDR1 and CDR2 (germline): SGHNT, YENEEA. This CDR3 region has 12 residues. J lost 8 bases, V lost 5 bases, and 4 bases had no gene match. The CDR3, as DNA: TGTGCCAGCAGCACTCGACAGGGGGAAGCTTTCTTT. Translation gives CASSTRQGEAFF.

In the case of this clonotype: No conserved phenylalanine or tryptophan ends this CDR3, so it is likely a read error. No DNA is shown, since the ends of the CDR3 on it are uncertain; the CDR3 is the one TCRdb lists. The chain couples TRBV10-1 to TRBJ2-3; the D call TRBD1 from the table was never checked on the DNA. The CDR3 extends over 15 residues, inclusive of both ends. Germline V CDR1 and CDR2: WNHNN, SYGVQD (reference sequence). The CDR3 protein is CASSPGTGVADTRYY.

On this clonotype itself: No conserved phenylalanine or tryptophan ends this CDR3, so it is likely a read error. The chain combines TRBV12-3 or TRBV12-4 with TRBJ2-2; either TRBD1 or TRBD2 may fit D (5 bases each). The CDR3 length is 16 residues. As DNA, the CDR3 is TGTGTCAGCAGTTCAGGGCAGAGGAGAGCGGTCGGGGAGCTGTTTCTT. It encodes CVSSSGQRRAVGELFL.

This clonotype was detected a few times. This CDR3 is missing its conserved last phenylalanine or tryptophan, likely due to a read error. The V gene is TRBV11-3, the J gene TRBJ2-7, with a possible D match to TRBD1 (5 bases). The V end was cut by 5 bases, the J end by 1 base, with 9 bases between. This CDR3 is built from 13 residues. Looked up from germline, CDR1 is SGHNT and CDR2 is YENEEA. The CDR3 reads CASSVGQSYEQYL. The DNA for the CDR3 is TGTGCCAGCAGCGTGGGGCAGTCCTACGAGCAGTACCTT.

The chain links TRBV11-1 to TRBJ1-6; D perhaps matches TRBD1 (5 bases). V lost 11 bases, J lost 11 bases, and 19 bases lay in between. CDR1 is SGHAT, CDR2 FQDESV, per germline (reference sequence). The CDR3 loop spans 13 amino acids. The CDR3 DNA reads as TGTGCCTACAGCCGGACACTGGTTCCACCCCTCCACTTT. Amino acid sequence: CAYSRTLVPPLHF.

This clonotype appeared many times. The chain couples TRBV24-1 to TRBJ2-6, with D possibly called TRBD1 or TRBD2 (5 bases each). V lost 9 bases to trimming and J lost 0 bases, with 14 bases between them. The CDR3 sequence is 16 residues long. Germline loops: CDR1 KGHDR, CDR2 SFDVKD. The chain's CDR3 is CATGKPGGSGANVLTF. The CDR3 region has the DNA TGTGCCACCGGAAAACCTGGGGGCTCTGGGGCCAACGTCCTGACTTTC.

Notes on this clonotype: The junction departs from the called germline gene at one end, perhaps through a read error. The rearrangement joins TRBV20-1 to TRBJ2-7; 8 nucleotides align to TRBD2. The CDR3 consists of 13 residues. The germline V gene encodes CDR1 DFQATT and CDR2 SNEGSKA (reference sequence). The CDR3 spells CSVYGRGSYDQYF. The CDR3 region has the DNA TGCAGTGTATACGGGAGGGGGTCCTACGACCAGTACTTC.

Remarks on this clonotype: The junction does not match germline at one end; this may be a read error. The CDR3 DNA follows: TGTGTCAGCAGCTACGAGGTACCCTACGAGCAGTATTTC. Amino acid sequence: CVSSYEVPYEQYF. This chain joins TRBV6-2 or TRBV6-3 and TRBJ2-7; D is unresolved. Germline lookup yields CDR1 MNHEY and CDR2 SVGEGT. This CDR3 is 13 amino acids long.

With regard to this clonotype: One end of the junction does not line up with germline, which may come from a read error. CDR3 nucleotide sequence: TGCAGCGTTGGGTACAGTGCGGCATCCTCATACAATGAGCTGTTCTTC. Translation: CSVGYSAASSYNELFF. The chain combines TRBV29-1 with TRBJ2-1; D is ambiguous. CDR3 length: 16 residues. Per the germline V gene, CDR1 is SQVTM and CDR2 is ANQGSEA.